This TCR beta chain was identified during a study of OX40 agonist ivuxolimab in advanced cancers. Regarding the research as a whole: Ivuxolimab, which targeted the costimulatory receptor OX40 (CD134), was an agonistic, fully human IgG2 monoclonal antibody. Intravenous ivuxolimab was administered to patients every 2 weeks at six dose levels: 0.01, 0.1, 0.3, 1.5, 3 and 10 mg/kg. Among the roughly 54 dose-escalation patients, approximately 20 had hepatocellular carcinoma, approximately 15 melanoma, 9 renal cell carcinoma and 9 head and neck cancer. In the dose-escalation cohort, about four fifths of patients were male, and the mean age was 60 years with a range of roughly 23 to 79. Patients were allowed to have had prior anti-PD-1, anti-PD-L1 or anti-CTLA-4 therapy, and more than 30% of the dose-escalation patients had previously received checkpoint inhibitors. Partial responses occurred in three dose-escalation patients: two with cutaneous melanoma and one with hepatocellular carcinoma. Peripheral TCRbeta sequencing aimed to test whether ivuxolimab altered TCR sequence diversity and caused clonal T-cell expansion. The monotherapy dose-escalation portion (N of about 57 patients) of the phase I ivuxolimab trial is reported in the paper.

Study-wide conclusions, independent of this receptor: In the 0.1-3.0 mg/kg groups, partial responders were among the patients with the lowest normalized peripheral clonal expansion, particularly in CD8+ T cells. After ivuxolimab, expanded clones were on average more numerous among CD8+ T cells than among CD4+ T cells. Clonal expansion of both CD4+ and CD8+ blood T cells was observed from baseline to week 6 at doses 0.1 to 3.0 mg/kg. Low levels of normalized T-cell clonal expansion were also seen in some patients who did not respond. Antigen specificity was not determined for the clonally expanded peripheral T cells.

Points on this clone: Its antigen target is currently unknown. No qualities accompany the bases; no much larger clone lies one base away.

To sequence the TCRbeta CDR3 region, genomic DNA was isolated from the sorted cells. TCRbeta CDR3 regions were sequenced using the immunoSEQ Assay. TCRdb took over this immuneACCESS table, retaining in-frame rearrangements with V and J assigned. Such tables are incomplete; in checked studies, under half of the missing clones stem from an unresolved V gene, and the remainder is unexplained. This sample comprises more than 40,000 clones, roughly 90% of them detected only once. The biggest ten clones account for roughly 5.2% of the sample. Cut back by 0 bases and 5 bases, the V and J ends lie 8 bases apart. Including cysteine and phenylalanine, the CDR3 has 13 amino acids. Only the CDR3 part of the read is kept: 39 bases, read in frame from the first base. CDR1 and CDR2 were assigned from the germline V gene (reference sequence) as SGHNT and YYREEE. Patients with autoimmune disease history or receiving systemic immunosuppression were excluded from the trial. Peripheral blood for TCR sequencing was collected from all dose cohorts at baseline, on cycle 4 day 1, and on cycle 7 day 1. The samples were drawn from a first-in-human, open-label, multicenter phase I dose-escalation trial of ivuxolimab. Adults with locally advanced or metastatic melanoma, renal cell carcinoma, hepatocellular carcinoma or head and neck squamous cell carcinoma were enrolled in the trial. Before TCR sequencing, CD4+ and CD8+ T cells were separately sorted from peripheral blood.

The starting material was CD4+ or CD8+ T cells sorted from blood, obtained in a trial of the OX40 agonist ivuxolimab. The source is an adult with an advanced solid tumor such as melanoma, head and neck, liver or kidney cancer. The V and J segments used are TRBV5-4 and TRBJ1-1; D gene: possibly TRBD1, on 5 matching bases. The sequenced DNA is TGTGCCAGCAGCTTGGAAGGGGAGACTGAAGCTTTCTTT. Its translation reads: CASSLEGETEAFF. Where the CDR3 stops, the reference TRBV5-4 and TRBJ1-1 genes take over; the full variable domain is ETGVTQSPTHLIKTRGQQVTLRCSSQSGHNTVSWYQQALGQGPQFIFQYYREEENGRGNFPPRFSGLQFPNYSSELNVNALELDDSALYLCASSLEGETEAFFGQGTRLTVV.